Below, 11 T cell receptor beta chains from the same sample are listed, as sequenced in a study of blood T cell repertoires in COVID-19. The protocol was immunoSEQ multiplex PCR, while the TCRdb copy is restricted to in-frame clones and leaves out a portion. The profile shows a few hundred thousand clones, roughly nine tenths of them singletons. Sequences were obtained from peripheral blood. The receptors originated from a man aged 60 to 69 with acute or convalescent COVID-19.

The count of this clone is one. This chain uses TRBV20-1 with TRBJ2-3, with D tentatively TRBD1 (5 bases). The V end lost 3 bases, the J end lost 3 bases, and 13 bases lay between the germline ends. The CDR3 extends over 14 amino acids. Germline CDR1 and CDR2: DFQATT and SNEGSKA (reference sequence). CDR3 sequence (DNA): TGCAGTGCTAGTTTGGGCAGGGCGACAGATACGCAGTATTTT. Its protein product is CSASLGRATDTQYF.

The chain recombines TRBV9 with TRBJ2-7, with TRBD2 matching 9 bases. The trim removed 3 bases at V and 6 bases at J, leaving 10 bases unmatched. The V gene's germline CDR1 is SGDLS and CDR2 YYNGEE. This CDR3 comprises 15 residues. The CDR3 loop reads CASSDSGRSGTEQYF. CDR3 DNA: TGTGCCAGCAGCGATAGCGGGAGATCGGGTACCGAGCAGTACTTC.

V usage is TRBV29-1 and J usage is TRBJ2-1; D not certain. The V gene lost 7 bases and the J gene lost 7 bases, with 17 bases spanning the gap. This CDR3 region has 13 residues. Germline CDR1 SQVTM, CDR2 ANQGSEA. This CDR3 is CSAANPLGNEQFF. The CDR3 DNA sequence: TGCAGCGCTGCGAACCCCCTCGGGAATGAGCAGTTCTTC.

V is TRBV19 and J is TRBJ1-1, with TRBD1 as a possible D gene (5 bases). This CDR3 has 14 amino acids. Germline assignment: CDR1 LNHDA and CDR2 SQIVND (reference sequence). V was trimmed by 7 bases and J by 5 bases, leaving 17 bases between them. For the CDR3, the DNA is TGTGCCAGTACTCTCGGACAAGGGAGGACTGAAGCTTTCTTT. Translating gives CASTLGQGRTEAFF.

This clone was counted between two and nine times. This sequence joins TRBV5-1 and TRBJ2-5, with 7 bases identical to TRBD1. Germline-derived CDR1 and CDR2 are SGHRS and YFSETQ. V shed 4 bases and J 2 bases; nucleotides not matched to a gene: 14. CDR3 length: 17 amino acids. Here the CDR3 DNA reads TGCGCCAGCAGCCCGACCCCTACAGGGGAAGGGCAAGAGACCCAGTACTTC. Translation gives CASSPTPTGEGQETQYF.

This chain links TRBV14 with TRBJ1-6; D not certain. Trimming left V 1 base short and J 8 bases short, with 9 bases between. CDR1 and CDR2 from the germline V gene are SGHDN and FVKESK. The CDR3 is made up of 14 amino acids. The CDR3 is CASSQVRRDSPLHF. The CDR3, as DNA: TGTGCCAGCAGCCAAGTTCGGAGGGATTCACCCCTCCACTTT. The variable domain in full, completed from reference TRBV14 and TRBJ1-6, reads EAGVTQFPSHSVIEKGQTVTLRCDPISGHDNLYWYRRVMGKEIKFLLHFVKESKQDESGMPNNRFLAERTGGTYSTLKVQPAELEDSGVYFCASSQVRRDSPLHFGNGTRLTVT.

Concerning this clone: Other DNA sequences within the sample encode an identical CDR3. CDR3 residues: CAWSGDRGYEQYF. The CDR3 nucleotides read TGTGCCTGGAGTGGGGACAGGGGGTACGAGCAGTACTTC. This chain connects TRBV30 to TRBJ2-7; TRBD1 aligns across 11 bases. The CDR3 covers 13 residues. With 1 base clipped from V and 4 bases from J, the junction kept 0 bases outside the gene matches. CDR1 is GTSNPN, CDR2 SVGIG, per germline (reference sequence).

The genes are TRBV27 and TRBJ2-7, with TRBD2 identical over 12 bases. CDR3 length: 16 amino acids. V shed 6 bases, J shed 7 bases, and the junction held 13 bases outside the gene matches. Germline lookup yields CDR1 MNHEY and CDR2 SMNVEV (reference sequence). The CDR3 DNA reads TGTGCCAGCAGCTCTACTAGCGGGAGGCCACCTGGGGAGCAGTACTTC. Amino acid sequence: CASSSTSGRPPGEQYF.

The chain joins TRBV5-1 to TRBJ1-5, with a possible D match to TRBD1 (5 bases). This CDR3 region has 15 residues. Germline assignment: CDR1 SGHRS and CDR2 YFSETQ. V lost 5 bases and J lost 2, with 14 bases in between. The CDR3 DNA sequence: TGCGCCAGCAGTATCGGGGGGAGCGGCAATCAGCCCCAGCATTTT. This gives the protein CASSIGGSGNQPQHF.

CDR3 region: CASSLSSGPYNEQFF. Here the CDR3 DNA reads TGTGCCAGCAGCTTAAGTAGCGGGCCCTACAATGAGCAGTTCTTC. The genes are TRBV7-9 and TRBJ2-1; 7 nucleotides match TRBD2. Unmatched junction bases numbered 3, after V lost 2 bases and J lost 2 bases. The germline CDR1 and CDR2 sequences are SEHNR and FQNEAQ (reference sequence). The CDR3 runs 15 residues.

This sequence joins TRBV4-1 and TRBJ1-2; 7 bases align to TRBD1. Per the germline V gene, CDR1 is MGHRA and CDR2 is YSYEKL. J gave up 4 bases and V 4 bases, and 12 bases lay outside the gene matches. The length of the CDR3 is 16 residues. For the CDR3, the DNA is TGCGCCAGCAGCCCAGAAGGACAGGAAACTCTCTATGGCTACACCTTC. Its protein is CASSPEGQETLYGYTF.